This record concerns one TCR beta chain sequence. Antigen specificity is unknown. These data are taken from a study of cytomegalovirus exposure and HLA in healthy donors. Study-wide results and caveats: Within the 120 validation repertoires, first-cohort TCR clusters tended to co-occur, according to a later analysis.

Sequencing used immunoSEQ multiplex PCR; TCRdb keeps in-frame clones, though not all of them. Counted here are under 200,000 clones, about 89% occurring once; the ten biggest clones make up 3% to 3.5%. Germline CDR1 and CDR2: MGHDK and SYGVNS. J lost 4 bases, V lost 5 bases, and 9 bases had no gene match. The CDR3 contains 18 residues. Source material: PBMCs. The chain carries TRBV25-1 and TRBJ2-2, with 14 bases that match TRBD2. The receptor was isolated from a woman aged 18-29 years in good health and CMV-seropositive. CDR3 nucleotides: TGTGCCAGCAGTAAGGGACTAGCGGGAGCCAAGGGCACCGGGGAGCTGTTTTTT. It translates to CASSKGLAGAKGTGELFF.